The 24 T cell receptor beta chains given below trace back to one sample, sequenced in a study of cytomegalovirus exposure and HLA in healthy donors. Libraries were prepared by immunoSEQ multiplex PCR; TCRdb keeps only in-frame clonotypes and omits some of them. The sample yields 100,000 to 150,000 clones, about nine tenths seen once. Sequenced sample: PBMCs. These TCRs come from a woman aged 18-29 years in good health and CMV-seronegative.

V and J are TRBV12-5 and TRBJ1-3; the D gene is possibly TRBD1 (6 bases). The CDR3 length is 15 residues. The ends were cut back, 1 base at V and 1 base at J, with 8 bases in the middle. The germline V gene encodes CDR1 LGHNT and CDR2 FRNRAP. CDR3 coding DNA: TGTGCTAGTGGTTTGGGGACAGCGTCTGGAAACACCATATATTTT. Translated, it gives CASGLGTASGNTIYF. Complete variable domain (other parts from reference TRBV12-5 and TRBJ1-3): DARVTQTPRHKVTEMGQEVTMRCQPILGHNTVFWYRQTMMQGLELLAYFRNRAPLDDSGMPKDRFSAEMPDATLATLKIQPSEPRDSAVYFCASGLGTASGNTIYFGEGSWLTVV.

The genes are TRBV21-1 and TRBJ2-7; TRBD1, the table's D call, lacks a check against the DNA. TRBV21-1 is a known pseudogene. The CDR3 is 13 amino acids. The CDR3 nucleotides read TGTGCCAGCAGCCCCGGGACACACTACGAGCAGTACTTC. Protein product: CASSPGTHYEQYF.

The chain joins TRBV19 to TRBJ2-7; 8 positions agree with TRBD2. The CDR3 length is 12 residues. The trim removed 9 bases at V and 4 bases at J, leaving 5 bases unmatched. Germline V gene lookup returns CDR1 LNHDA and CDR2 SQIVND (reference sequence). The CDR3 loop is CASSSSGYEQYF. CDR3 DNA sequence: TGTGCCAGCAGTTCTAGCGGGTACGAGCAGTACTTC.

This chain connects TRBV30 to TRBJ1-4; a possible D gene is TRBD1 (5 bases). CDR3 length: 12 amino acids. Trimming stripped 4 bases from V and 11 bases from J, with 14 bases between. Germline V gives CDR1 GTSNPN, CDR2 SVGIG (reference sequence). Here the CDR3 DNA reads TGTGCCTGGACCCGGACGGGGGACAAACTGTTTTTT. As protein: CAWTRTGDKLFF.

The chain uses TRBV19 and TRBJ2-7; TRBD1 agrees at 10 bases. V lost 4 bases, J lost 1 base, and 4 bases stayed unmatched. Germline V gene sequence: CDR1 LNHDA, CDR2 SQIVND (reference sequence). There are 15 residues in the CDR3. CDR3 in amino acids: CASSNRDRGSYEQYF. CDR3 DNA: TGTGCCAGTAGTAACCGGGACAGGGGATCCTACGAGCAGTACTTC.

The chain links TRBV9 to TRBJ2-3; D perhaps matches TRBD1 (5 bases). The germline V gene has CDR1 SGDLS and CDR2 YYNGEE. V gave up 0 bases and J gave up 2 bases, with 10 bases separating them. There are 15 residues in the CDR3. The CDR3 reads CASSVVQDNTDTQYF. The CDR3 bases are TGTGCCAGCAGCGTAGTACAGGATAACACAGATACGCAGTATTTT.

This clone appeared a single time. V and J are TRBV7-9 and TRBJ2-7; TRBD2 might be the D (5 bases). Germline CDR1 reads SEHNR; CDR2 reads FQNEAQ (reference sequence). The V end was cut by 1 base, the J end by 1 base, with 14 bases between. The CDR3 extends over 16 amino acids. The CDR3 sequence: CASSLGSGKKSYEQYF. The CDR3 DNA sequence: TGTGCCAGCAGCTTAGGGTCCGGGAAGAAGTCCTACGAGCAGTACTTC.

The rearrangement links TRBV30 to TRBJ2-3; 7 bases are shared with TRBD2. CDR3 length: 14 residues. The germline V gene has CDR1 GTSNPN and CDR2 SVGIG (reference sequence). V shed 4 bases and J 6 bases; nucleotides not matched to a gene: 10. The CDR3: CAWIRLAELDTQYF. The CDR3 nucleotides are TGTGCCTGGATCCGCCTAGCGGAGTTGGATACGCAGTATTTT.

V gene TRBV18 combines with J gene TRBJ2-5; D is perhaps TRBD2 (6 bases). CDR1 and CDR2 (germline): KGHSH, LQKENI. Trimming took off 6 bases at V and 2 bases at J, with 16 bases between the two ends. The length of the CDR3 is 15 residues. The CDR3 nucleotides read TGTGCCAGCTCTAGAATCGGGGGAGAACAAGAGACCCAGTACTTC. It specifies CASSRIGGEQETQYF.

This clone has only a few counts. V gene TRBV5-5 combines with J gene TRBJ2-7; TRBD1 matches at 9 bases. The germline CDR1 and CDR2 sequences are SGHKS and YYEKEE (reference sequence). V trimming: 3 bases; J trimming: 6 bases; junction bases outside the gene matches: 10. There are 15 residues in the CDR3. The CDR3 DNA sequence: TGTGCCAGCAGCTCCCCCACAGGGGGCCGTGGCGAGCAGTACTTC. It translates to CASSSPTGGRGEQYF.

This clone has a handful of counts. The CDR3 is CASSSPYEQYF. CDR3 coding DNA: TGTGCCAGCAGTTCTCCCTACGAGCAGTACTTC. The rearrangement uses TRBV28 and TRBJ2-7, with D hard to call. This CDR3 has 11 residues. Germline CDR1 MDHEN, CDR2 SYDVKM. V was trimmed by 4 bases and J by 2 bases, leaving 3 bases between them. Looking up the rest from reference TRBV28 and TRBJ2-7 gives the full variable domain: DVKVTQSSRYLVKRTGEKVFLECVQDMDHENMFWYRQDPGLGLRLIYFSYDVKMKEKGDIPEGYSVSREKKERFSLILESASTNQTSMYLCASSSPYEQYFGPGTRLTVT.

The rearrangement joins TRBV16 to TRBJ1-3, with a possible D match to TRBD1 (6 bases). The V gene's germline CDR1 is KGHSY and CDR2 FQNENV. This CDR3 contains 17 residues. V was cut by 0 bases and J by 0 bases, with 12 bases left in between. CDR3: CASSQSTGFYSGNTIYF. DNA of the CDR3: TGTGCCAGCAGCCAATCAACAGGGTTCTACTCTGGAAACACCATATATTTT.

This rearrangement joins TRBV28 to TRBJ2-5; 8 bases align to TRBD2. This CDR3 region has 15 residues. Germline CDR1 reads MDHEN; CDR2 reads SYDVKM. J lost 4 bases, V lost 6 bases, and 10 bases had no gene match. DNA for the CDR3: TGTGCCAGCAGCTCCCCCACGGGAGGGGTAGAGACCCAGTACTTC. Protein product: CASSSPTGGVETQYF.

This clone was recorded only once. The CDR3 coding sequence is TGTGCCAGCTCACCGCGGGCGGAGTATAGCAATCAGCCCCAGCATTTT. Encoded protein: CASSPRAEYSNQPQHF. The rearrangement joins TRBV18 to TRBJ1-5; D is unclear. V shed 3 bases and J shed 0 bases, with 12 bases lying between them. Looked up from germline, CDR1 is KGHSH and CDR2 is LQKENI. The CDR3 extends over 16 amino acids.

The rearrangement uses TRBV29-1 and TRBJ2-6; 10 bases line up with TRBD1. This CDR3 has 16 amino acids. Germline V CDR1 and CDR2: SQVTM, ANQGSEA. The trim removed 6 bases at V and 1 base at J, leaving 6 bases unmatched. Written as DNA, the CDR3 is TGCAGCGTACCGGGACAGGGGTTTTCTGGGGCCAACGTCCTGACTTTC. This sequence encodes CSVPGQGFSGANVLTF.

J is TRBJ2-3 and V is TRBV29-1, with 12 bases that match TRBD2. The CDR3 runs to 15 residues. The ends lost 4 bases at V and 8 bases at J; junction bases unmatched: 10. The germline V gene encodes CDR1 SQVTM and CDR2 ANQGSEA. CDR3 bases: TGCAGCGTTGGACAACTAGCGGGAGGAGGGGCTACGCAGTATTTT. This sequence encodes CSVGQLAGGGATQYF.

The chain carries TRBV7-9 and TRBJ2-3; 12 positions agree with TRBD1. With 4 bases clipped from V and 2 bases from J, the junction kept 1 base outside the gene matches. Germline loops: CDR1 SEHNR, CDR2 FQNEAQ (reference sequence). The CDR3 length is 15 residues. This chain's CDR3 is CASSWDRGHTDTQYF. The CDR3 DNA reads as TGTGCCAGCAGCTGGGACAGGGGGCACACAGATACGCAGTATTTT.

This rearrangement joins TRBV7-2 to TRBJ2-7; D gene ambiguous. Germline CDR1 SGHTA, CDR2 FQGNSA. The germline V and J ends were trimmed by 3 bases and 0 bases, with 12 bases remaining between them. The CDR3 covers 15 residues. The CDR3: CASSFDPESSYEQYF. The CDR3 DNA sequence: TGTGCCAGCAGCTTCGATCCGGAGAGCTCCTACGAGCAGTACTTC.

The chain recombines TRBV7-3 with TRBJ2-2, with 7 positions matching TRBD2. V shed 8 bases and J 8 bases; nucleotides not matched to a gene: 14. Germline V lookup: CDR1 SGHTA, CDR2 FQGTGA. This CDR3 comprises 15 residues. Written as DNA, the CDR3 is TGTGCCAGCCTCAATGCGGGAGAGGGTTTGGGGGAGCTGTTTTTT. Translation gives CASLNAGEGLGELFF.

The DNA of the CDR3 is TGTGCCAGCAGCTTTCGGGGAGGGATGAACACTGAAGCTTTCTTT. Its translation: CASSFRGGMNTEAFF. This chain connects TRBV4-2 to TRBJ1-1; unclear D gene. V was trimmed by 5 bases and J by 0 bases, leaving 13 bases between them. CDR1 is LGHNA, CDR2 YNFKEQ, per germline. The CDR3 extends over 15 amino acids.

This clone was picked up one time. The J gene is TRBJ2-2, the V gene TRBV5-6; 11 positions match TRBD2. Germline V gene sequence: CDR1 SGHDT, CDR2 YYEEEE. The CDR3 covers 17 residues. J lost 0 bases, V lost 1 base, and 2 bases had no gene match. The CDR3 DNA is TGTGCCAGCAGCTTGCCGACTAGCGGGGCGAACACCGGGGAGCTGTTTTTT. Translation gives CASSLPTSGANTGELFF.

This clone was counted a single time. The chain links TRBV5-4 to TRBJ1-2; D unclear. Germline CDR1 reads SGHNT; CDR2 reads YYREEE (reference sequence). The CDR3 loop spans 14 amino acids. Trimming shortened V by 1 base and J by 4 bases, and 11 bases separated the two germline ends. The CDR3 here is CASSLNWLLYGYTF. The CDR3 nucleotides are TGTGCCAGCAGCTTGAATTGGCTCCTCTATGGCTACACCTTC.

This clone was found once. CDR3 coding DNA: TGTGCCAGCCGACCGCCACTGAGGGAGACCGGGGAGCTGTTTTTT. Amino acid sequence: CASRPPLRETGELFF. The rearrangement links TRBV6-5 to TRBJ2-2, with a possible D match to TRBD2 (5 bases). V lost 8 bases to trimming and J lost 5 bases, with 18 bases between them. CDR3 length equals 15 residues. Germline assignment: CDR1 MNHEY and CDR2 SVGAGI.

The V gene is TRBV11-2, the J gene TRBJ2-7; D is perhaps TRBD1 (5 bases). The germline gives CDR1 SGHAT, CDR2 FQNNGV. The V gene lost 8 bases and the J gene lost 3 bases, with 14 bases spanning the gap. This CDR3 is built from 13 residues. CDR3 nucleotide sequence: TGTGCCAGCCAGGTAGGGGAAGGCTACGAGCAGTACTTC. Its translation: CASQVGEGYEQYF. Based on the CDR3 plus reference TRBV11-2 and TRBJ2-7, the full variable domain is EAGVAQSPRYKIIEKRQSVAFWCNPISGHATLYWYQQILGQGPKLLIQFQNNGVVDDSQLPKDRFSAERLKGVDSTLKIQPAKLEDSAVYLCASQVGEGYEQYFGPGTRLTVT.